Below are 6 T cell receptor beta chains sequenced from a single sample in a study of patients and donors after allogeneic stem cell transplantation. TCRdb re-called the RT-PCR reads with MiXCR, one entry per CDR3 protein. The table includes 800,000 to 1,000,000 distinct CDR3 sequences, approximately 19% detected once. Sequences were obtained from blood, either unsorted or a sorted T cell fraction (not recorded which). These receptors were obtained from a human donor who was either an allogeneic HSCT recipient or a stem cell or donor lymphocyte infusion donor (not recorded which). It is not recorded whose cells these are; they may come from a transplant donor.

Written as DNA, the CDR3 is TGTGCCAGCATCCAGGGCTCATCGGCAGATACGCAGTATTTT. This translates into CASIQGSSADTQYF. The V and J genes are TRBV7-9 and TRBJ2-3, with D possibly being TRBD1 (5 bases). CDR3 length: 14 amino acids. Looked up from germline, CDR1 is SEHNR and CDR2 is FQNEAQ (reference sequence). Between the trimmed V and J ends, which lost 7 bases and 4 bases, there was a span of 15 bases.

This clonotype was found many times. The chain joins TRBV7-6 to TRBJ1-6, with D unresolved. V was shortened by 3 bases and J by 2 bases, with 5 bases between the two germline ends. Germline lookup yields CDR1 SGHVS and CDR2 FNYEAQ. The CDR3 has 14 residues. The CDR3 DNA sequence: TGTGCCAGCAGCTTGAGGGCCTATAATTCACCCCTCCACTTT. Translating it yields CASSLRAYNSPLHF.

CDR3 nucleotides: TGTGCCACCAGTGATTTCTCTAGCGGCCGGAACACCGGGGAGCTGTTTTTT. Its translation: CATSDFSSGRNTGELFF. This sequence joins TRBV24-1 and TRBJ2-2; 7 bases map to TRBD2. CDR3 size: 17 residues. The V and J ends lost 1 base and 1 base, in that order; junction bases with no gene match: 5. Germline values: CDR1 KGHDR, CDR2 SFDVKD.

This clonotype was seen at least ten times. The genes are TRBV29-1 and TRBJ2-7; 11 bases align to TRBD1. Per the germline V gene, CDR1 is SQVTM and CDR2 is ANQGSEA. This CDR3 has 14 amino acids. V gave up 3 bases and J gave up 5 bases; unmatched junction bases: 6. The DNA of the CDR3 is TGCAGCGTTGATACCGGGACAGGGGGGCACGAGCAGTACTTC. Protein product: CSVDTGTGGHEQYF.

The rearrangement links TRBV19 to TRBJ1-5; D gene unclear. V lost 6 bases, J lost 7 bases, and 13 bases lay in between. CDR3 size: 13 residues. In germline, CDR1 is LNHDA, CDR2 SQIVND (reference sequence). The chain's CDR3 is CASRMALGQPQHF. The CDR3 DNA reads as TGTGCCAGTAGAATGGCACTTGGCCAGCCCCAGCATTTT.

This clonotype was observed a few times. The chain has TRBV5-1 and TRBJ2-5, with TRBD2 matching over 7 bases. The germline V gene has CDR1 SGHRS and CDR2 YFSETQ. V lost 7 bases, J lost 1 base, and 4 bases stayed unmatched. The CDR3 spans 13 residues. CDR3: CASGAGPQETQYF. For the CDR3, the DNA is TGCGCCAGCGGAGCGGGACCCCAAGAGACCCAGTACTTC.